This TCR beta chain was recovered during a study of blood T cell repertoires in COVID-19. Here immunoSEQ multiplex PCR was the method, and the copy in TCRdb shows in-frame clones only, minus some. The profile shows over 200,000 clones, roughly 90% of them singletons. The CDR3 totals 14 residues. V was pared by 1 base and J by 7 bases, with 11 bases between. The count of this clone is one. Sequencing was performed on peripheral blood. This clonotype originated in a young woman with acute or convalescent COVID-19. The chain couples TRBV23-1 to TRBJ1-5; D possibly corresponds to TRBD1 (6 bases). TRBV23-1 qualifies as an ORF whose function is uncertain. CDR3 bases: TGCGCCAGCAGTCAATTCTCAGGGGAACAGCCCCAGCATTTT. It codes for CASSQFSGEQPQHF.